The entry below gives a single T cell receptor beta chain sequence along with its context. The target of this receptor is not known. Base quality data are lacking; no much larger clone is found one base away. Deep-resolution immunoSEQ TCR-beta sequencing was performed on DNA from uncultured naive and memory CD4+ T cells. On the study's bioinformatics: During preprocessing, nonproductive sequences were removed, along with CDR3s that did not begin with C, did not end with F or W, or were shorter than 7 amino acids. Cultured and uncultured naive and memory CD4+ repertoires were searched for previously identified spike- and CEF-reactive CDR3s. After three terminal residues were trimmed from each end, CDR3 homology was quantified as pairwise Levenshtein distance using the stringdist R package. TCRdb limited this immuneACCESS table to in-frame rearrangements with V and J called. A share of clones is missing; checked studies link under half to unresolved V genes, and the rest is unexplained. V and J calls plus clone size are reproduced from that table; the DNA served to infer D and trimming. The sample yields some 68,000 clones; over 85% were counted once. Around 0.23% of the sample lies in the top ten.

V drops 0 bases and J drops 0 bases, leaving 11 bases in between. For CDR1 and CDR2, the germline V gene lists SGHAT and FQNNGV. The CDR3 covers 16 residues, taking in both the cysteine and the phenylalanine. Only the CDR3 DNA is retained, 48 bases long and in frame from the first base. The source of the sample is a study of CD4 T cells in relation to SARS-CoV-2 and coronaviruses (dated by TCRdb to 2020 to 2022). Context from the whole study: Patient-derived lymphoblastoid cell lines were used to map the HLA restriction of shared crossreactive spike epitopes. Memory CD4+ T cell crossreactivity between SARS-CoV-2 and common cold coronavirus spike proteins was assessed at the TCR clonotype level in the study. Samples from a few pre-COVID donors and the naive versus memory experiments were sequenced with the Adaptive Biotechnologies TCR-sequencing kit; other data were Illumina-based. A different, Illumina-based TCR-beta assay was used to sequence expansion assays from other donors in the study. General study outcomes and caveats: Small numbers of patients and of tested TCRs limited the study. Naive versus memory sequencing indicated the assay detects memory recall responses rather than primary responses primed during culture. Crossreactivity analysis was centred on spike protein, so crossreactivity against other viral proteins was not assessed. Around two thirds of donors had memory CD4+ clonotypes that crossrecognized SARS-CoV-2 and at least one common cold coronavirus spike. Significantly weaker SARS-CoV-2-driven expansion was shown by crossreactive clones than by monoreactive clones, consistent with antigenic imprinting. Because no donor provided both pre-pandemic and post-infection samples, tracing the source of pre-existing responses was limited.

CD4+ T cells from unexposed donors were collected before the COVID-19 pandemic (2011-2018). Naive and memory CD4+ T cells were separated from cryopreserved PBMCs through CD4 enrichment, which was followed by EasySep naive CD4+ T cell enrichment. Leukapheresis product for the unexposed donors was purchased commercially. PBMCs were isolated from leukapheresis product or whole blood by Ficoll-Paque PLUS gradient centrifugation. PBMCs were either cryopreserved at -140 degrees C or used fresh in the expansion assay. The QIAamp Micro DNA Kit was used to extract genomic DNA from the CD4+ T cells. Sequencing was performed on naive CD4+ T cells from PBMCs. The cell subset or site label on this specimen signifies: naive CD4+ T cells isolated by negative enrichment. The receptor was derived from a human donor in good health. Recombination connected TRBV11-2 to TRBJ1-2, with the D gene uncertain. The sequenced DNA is TGTGCCAGCAGCTTAGATCGGCCGCCTGCTAACTATGGCTACACCTTC. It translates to CASSLDRPPANYGYTF.